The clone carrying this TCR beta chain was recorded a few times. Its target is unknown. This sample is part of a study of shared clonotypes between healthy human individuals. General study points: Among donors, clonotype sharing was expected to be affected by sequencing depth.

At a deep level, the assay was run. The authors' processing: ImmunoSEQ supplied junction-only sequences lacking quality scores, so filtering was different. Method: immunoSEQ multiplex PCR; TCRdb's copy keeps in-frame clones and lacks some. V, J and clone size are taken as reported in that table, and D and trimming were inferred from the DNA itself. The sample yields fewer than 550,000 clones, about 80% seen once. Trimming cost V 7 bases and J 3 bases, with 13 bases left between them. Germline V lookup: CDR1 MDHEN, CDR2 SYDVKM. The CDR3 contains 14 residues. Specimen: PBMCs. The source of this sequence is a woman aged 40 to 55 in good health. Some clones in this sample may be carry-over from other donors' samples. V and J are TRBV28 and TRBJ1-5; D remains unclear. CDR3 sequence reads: CASTSDPFNQPQHF. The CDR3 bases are TGTGCCAGCACCTCCGACCCATTCAATCAGCCCCAGCATTTT.